This T cell receptor beta chain was identified in a study of control samples from healthy donors and cancer patients. Profiled with immunoSEQ multiplex PCR; TCRdb holds only in-frame clones, not every one. Of fewer than 500,000 clones in the sample, about nine tenths are singletons; the top ten hold roughly 6.4%. The receptor comes from a middle-aged man with head and neck cancer. The sample comprised PBMCs.

The CDR3 region is CASSFEASVRVGDEQYF. CDR3 coding DNA: TGTGCCAGCAGCTTTGAGGCTAGCGTTCGAGTAGGCGACGAGCAGTACTTC. The chain links TRBV5-6 to TRBJ2-7, with D possibly being TRBD2 (6 bases). The CDR3 is made up of 17 amino acids. Deletions cut 2 bases from V and 5 bases from J, with 23 bases between. The germline V gene has CDR1 SGHDT and CDR2 YYEEEE.